Listed below are T cell receptor beta chains from one sample, sequenced in a study of OX40 agonist ivuxolimab in advanced cancers. Sequenced by immunoSEQ multiplex PCR; TCRdb stores in-frame clones only, minus some. Of almost 35,000 clones detected, less than 85% appear once; the ten largest clones hold over 9.5%. Sample: CD4+ or CD8+ T cells sorted from blood, taken in a trial of the OX40 agonist ivuxolimab. The receptors were gathered from an adult with an advanced solid tumor such as melanoma, head and neck, liver or kidney cancer. CDR3s include the opening cysteine and the closing phenylalanine or tryptophan. A D gene is named only where the DNA matches it firmly. Clone size, where shown, is once, few, many, or a class for clones that have expanded.

j_call cdr3_length d_call v_call clone_size cdr3_aa cdr3_nt
TRBJ1-1 17 NA TRBV7-9 NA CASSLGGWGSGNTEAFF TGTGCCAGCAGCTTAGGAGGTTGGGGGTCGGGGAACACTGAAGCTTTCTTT
TRBJ2-1 13 NA TRBV27 NA CASSQPWTSEQFF TGTGCCAGCAGTCAACCGTGGACCTCTGAGCAGTTCTTC
TRBJ2-7 16 TRBD1 TRBV7-8 NA CASSPPDRVVGYEQYF TGTGCCAGCAGCCCCCCGGACAGGGTGGTTGGCTACGAGCAGTACTTC
TRBJ2-3 14 NA TRBV18 NA CASSASLSTDTQYF TGTGCCAGCTCCGCCTCCCTAAGCACAGATACGCAGTATTTT
TRBJ1-1 12 NA TRBV6-5 NA CASSYKGRNAFF TGTGCCAGCAGTTACAAGGGGAGGAATGCTTTCTTT
TRBJ2-5 13 NA TRBV6-6 NA CASTHRDQETQYF TGTGCCAGCACGCACAGGGATCAAGAGACCCAGTACTTC
TRBJ1-3 14 NA TRBV10-3 NA CAISEGRSGNTIYF TGTGCCATCAGTGAAGGGCGGTCTGGAAACACCATATATTTT
TRBJ1-2 13 NA TRBV5-4 NA CASVGGGALGYTF TGTGCCAGCGTTGGAGGGGGGGCGTTAGGCTACACCTTC
TRBJ2-1 13 TRBD2 TRBV2 NA CASSETAGVKQFF TGTGCCAGCAGTGAAACAGCGGGGGTGAAGCAGTTCTTC
TRBJ1-2 15 NA TRBV11-1 NA CASTYFPQLNYSYTF TGTGCCAGCACTTACTTTCCCCAGCTTAACTATAGCTACACCTTC
TRBJ1-5 16 NA TRBV4-1 NA CASSQLIGLGNQPQHF TGCGCCAGCAGCCAATTGATAGGGCTTGGCAATCAGCCCCAGCATTTT
TRBJ1-1 15 NA TRBV27 few CASSQWGVMNTEAFF TGTGCCAGCAGTCAATGGGGGGTAATGAACACTGAAGCTTTCTTT
TRBJ2-7 14 NA TRBV5-1 NA CASSFDSYSYEQYF TGCGCCAGCAGCTTTGACAGTTACTCCTACGAGCAGTACTTC
TRBJ2-7 14 TRBD1 TRBV6-5 NA CASSRQGTIGEQYF TGTGCCAGCAGCCGACAGGGGACGATTGGGGAGCAGTACTTC
TRBJ1-1 11 NA TRBV6-1 NA CASIRGTEAFF TGTGCCAGCATCCGGGGCACTGAAGCTTTCTTT
TRBJ1-2 15 TRBD1 TRBV7-2 NA CASSSDRGANYGYTF TGTGCCAGCAGCTCGGACAGGGGGGCTAACTATGGCTACACCTTC
TRBJ2-1 13 NA TRBV5-8 NA CASSLLLYNEQFF TGTGCCAGCAGCTTGCTCCTATACAATGAGCAGTTCTTC
TRBJ2-2 16 TRBD2 TRBV6-6 NA CASSTPREVGTGELFF TGTGCCAGCAGCACGCCGCGGGAGGTGGGAACCGGGGAGCTGTTTTTT
TRBJ2-3 14 NA TRBV19 NA CASKRQGSTDTQYF TGTGCCAGTAAGAGGCAGGGAAGCACAGATACGCAGTATTTT
TRBJ2-1 17 TRBD2 TRBV29-1 NA CSVEGVAGGSSYNEQFF TGCAGCGTTGAAGGGGTAGCGGGGGGCTCTTCCTACAATGAGCAGTTCTTC
TRBJ2-7 15 NA TRBV4-3 NA CASSPVEESSYEQYF TGCGCCAGCAGCCCTGTGGAGGAAAGCTCCTACGAGCAGTACTTC
TRBJ1-6 18 TRBD1 TRBV6-4 NA CASSDSGAITQGASPLHF TGTGCCAGCAGTGACTCGGGAGCAATAACGCAGGGGGCATCACCCCTCCACTTT
TRBJ2-1 14 NA TRBV7-9 NA CASSLAGSYNEQFF TGTGCCAGCAGCTTAGCGGGCAGTTACAATGAGCAGTTCTTC
TRBJ2-3 14 TRBD2 TRBV27 NA CASSFRISGGSQYF TGTGCCAGCAGTTTCCGTATTAGCGGGGGGTCGCAGTATTTT